What follows is one T cell receptor beta chain and its context. The CDR3 runs to 15 residues. V was clipped by 6 bases and J by 7 bases; unmatched bases: 9. CDR1 SGHAT and CDR2 FQNNGV come from the germline V gene. Produced via immunoSEQ multiplex PCR; TCRdb's table is partial and in-frame only. The sample lists some 220,000 clones, roughly 80% seen once, with more than 7% in the top ten. The data originate from a study of blood T cell repertoires in COVID-19. Across the study: Sources were T cells, B-cell-depleted T cells, or PBMCs; the material itself was cDNA or gDNA.

The sequencing sample was made of peripheral blood. The chain links TRBV11-2 to TRBJ2-1; 10 nucleotides agree with TRBD1. The source of this sequence is a woman in her 70s with acute or convalescent COVID-19. CDR3 DNA: TGTGCCAGCAGGGGAGGGACAGGGGCGCGGAATGAGCAGTTCTTC. It encodes CASRGGTGARNEQFF.